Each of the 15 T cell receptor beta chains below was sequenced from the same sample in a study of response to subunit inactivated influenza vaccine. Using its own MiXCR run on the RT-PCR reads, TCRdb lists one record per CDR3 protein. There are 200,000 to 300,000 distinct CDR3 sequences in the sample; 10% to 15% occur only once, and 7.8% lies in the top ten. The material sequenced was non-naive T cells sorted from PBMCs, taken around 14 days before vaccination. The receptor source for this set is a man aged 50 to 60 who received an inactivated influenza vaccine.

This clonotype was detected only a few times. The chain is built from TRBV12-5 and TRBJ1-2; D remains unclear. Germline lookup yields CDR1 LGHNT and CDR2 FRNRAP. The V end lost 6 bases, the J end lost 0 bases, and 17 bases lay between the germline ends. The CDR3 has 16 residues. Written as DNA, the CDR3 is TGTGCTAGTGGGCCTTCCGAGGGAAGGACTAACTATGGCTACACCTTC. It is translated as CASGPSEGRTNYGYTF.

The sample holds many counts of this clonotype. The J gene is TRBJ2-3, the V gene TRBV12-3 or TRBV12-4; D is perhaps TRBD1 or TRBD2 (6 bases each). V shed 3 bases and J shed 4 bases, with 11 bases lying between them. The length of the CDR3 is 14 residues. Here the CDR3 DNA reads TGTGCCAGCAGTTTCGGGGGCAGGTCAGATACGCAGTATTTT. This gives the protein CASSFGGRSDTQYF.

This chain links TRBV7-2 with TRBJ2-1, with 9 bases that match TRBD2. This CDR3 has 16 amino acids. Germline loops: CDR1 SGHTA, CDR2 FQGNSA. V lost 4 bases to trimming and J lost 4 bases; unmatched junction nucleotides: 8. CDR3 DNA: TGTGCCAGCAGCTACTGGACTAGCGTTCCATACAATGAGCAGTTCTTC. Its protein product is CASSYWTSVPYNEQFF. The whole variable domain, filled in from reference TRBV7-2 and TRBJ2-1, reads GAGVSQSPSNKVTEKGKDVELRCDPISGHTALYWYRQSLGQGLEFLIYFQGNSAPDKSGLPSDRFSAERTGGSVSTLTIQRTQQEDSAVYLCASSYWTSVPYNEQFFGPGTRLTVL.

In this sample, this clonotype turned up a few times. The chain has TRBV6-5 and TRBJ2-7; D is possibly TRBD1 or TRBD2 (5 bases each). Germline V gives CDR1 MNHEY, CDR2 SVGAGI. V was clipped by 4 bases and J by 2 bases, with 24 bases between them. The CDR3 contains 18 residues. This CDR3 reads CASSSIPGTTLFTYEQYF. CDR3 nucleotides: TGTGCCAGCAGTTCTATACCCGGGACGACCCTTTTTACCTACGAGCAGTACTTC.

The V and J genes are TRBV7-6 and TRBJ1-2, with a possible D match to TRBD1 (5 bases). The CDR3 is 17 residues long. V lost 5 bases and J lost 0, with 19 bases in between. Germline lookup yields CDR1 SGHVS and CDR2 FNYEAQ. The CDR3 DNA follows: TGTGCCAGCAGCCGGGGCACAGGAGCGTCGACTAACTATGGCTACACCTTC. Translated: CASSRGTGASTNYGYTF.

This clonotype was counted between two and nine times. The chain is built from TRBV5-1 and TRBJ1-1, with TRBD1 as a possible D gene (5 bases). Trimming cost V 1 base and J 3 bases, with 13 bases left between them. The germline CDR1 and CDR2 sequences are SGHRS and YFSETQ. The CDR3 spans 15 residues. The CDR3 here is CASSLRAGMDTEAFF. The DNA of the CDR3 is TGCGCCAGCAGCTTGAGGGCAGGGATGGACACTGAAGCTTTCTTT.

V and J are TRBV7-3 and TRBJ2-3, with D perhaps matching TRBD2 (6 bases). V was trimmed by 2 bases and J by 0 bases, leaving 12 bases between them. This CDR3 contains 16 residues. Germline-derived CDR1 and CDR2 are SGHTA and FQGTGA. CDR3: CASSLFGGGSTDTQYF. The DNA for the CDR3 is TGTGCCAGCAGCTTATTTGGGGGAGGAAGCACAGATACGCAGTATTTT.

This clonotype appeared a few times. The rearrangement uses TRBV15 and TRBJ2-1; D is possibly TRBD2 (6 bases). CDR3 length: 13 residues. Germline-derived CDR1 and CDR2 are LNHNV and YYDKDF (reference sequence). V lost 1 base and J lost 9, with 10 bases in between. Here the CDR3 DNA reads TGTGCCACCAGCAGAGTTCGGGGGTTTGAGCAGTTCTTC. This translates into CATSRVRGFEQFF.

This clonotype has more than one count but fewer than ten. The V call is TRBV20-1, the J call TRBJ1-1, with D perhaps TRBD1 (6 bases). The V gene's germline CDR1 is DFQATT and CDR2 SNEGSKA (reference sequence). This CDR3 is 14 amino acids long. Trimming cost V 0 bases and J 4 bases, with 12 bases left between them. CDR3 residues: CSARELGASTEAFF. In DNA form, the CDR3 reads TGCAGTGCTAGAGAGCTGGGGGCGAGCACTGAAGCTTTCTTT.

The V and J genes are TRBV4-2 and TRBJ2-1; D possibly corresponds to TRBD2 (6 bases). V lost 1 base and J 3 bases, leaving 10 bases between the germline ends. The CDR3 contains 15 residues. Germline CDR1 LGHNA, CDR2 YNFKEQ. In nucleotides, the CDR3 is TGTGCCAGCAGCCAAGGTTCTAGCGACTACAATGAGCAGTTCTTC. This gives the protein CASSQGSSDYNEQFF.

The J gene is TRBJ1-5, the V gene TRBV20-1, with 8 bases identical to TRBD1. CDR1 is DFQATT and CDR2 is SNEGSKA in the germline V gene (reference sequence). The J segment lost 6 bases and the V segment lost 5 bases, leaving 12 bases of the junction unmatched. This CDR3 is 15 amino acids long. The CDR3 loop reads CSARDGTGGRQPQHF. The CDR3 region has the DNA TGCAGTGCTCGCGACGGGACAGGCGGGCGTCAGCCCCAGCATTTT.

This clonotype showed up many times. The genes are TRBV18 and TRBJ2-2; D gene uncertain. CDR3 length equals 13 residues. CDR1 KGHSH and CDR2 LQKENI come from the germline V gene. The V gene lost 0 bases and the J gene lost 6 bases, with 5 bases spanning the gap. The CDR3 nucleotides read TGTGCCAGCTCACCACCGGGGTCCGGGGAGCTGTTTTTT. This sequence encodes CASSPPGSGELFF.

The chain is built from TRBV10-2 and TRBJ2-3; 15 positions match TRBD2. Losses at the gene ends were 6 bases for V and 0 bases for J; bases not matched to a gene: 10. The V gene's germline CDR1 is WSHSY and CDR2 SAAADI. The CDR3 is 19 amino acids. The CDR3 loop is CASSGGTSGGPSSTDTQYF. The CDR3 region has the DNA TGCGCCAGCAGCGGTGGGACTAGCGGGGGGCCATCTAGCACAGATACGCAGTATTTT.

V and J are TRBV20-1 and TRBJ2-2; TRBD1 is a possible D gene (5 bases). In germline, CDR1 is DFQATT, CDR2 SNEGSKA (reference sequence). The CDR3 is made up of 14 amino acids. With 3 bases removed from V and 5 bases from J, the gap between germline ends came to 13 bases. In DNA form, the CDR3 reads TGCAGTGCTAGTAGGGAAGGGGCGACCGGGGAGCTGTTTTTT. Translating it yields CSASREGATGELFF.

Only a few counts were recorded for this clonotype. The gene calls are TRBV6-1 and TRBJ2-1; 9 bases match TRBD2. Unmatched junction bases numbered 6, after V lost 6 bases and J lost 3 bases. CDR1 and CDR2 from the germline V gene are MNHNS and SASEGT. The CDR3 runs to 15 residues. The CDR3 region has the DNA TGTGCCAGCAGAAAAGAGCGGGGGGACTACAATGAGCAGTTCTTC. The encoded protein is CASRKERGDYNEQFF.